A selection of T cell receptor beta chains follows, all from one sample in a study of cytomegalovirus exposure and HLA in healthy donors. The protocol was immunoSEQ multiplex PCR, while the TCRdb copy is restricted to in-frame clones and leaves out a portion. The sample lists about 160,000 clones, roughly 80% occurring once. Input material: PBMCs. The receptors shown here come from a woman in her twenties or thirties in good health and CMV-seropositive. Each CDR3 is given with its conserved first and last residue. D genes are given only for firm matches. Where a row states a size, it is once, few, many or the class of an expanded clone; other rows omit it.

v_gene,j_gene,abundance,d_gene,CDR3aa,CDR3nt
TRBV5-6,TRBJ2-1,.,.,CASSLGTVSYNEQFF,TGTGCCAGCAGCTTGGGGACAGTCAGCTACAATGAGCAGTTCTTC
TRBV5-1,TRBJ1-2,.,TRBD1,CASSLGQGGYGYTF,TGCGCCAGCAGCTTGGGACAGGGAGGCTATGGCTACACCTTC
TRBV28,TRBJ2-5,.,TRBD1,CASLSPGQGTQETQYF,TGTGCCAGCCTGTCTCCGGGACAGGGGACCCAAGAGACCCAGTACTTC
TRBV27,TRBJ2-2,.,TRBD2,CASSSLAGGDTGELFF,TGTGCCAGCAGTTCATTAGCGGGGGGTGACACCGGGGAGCTGTTTTTT
TRBV10-3,TRBJ1-1,.,.,CAIKSMRDTEAFF,TGTGCCATCAAATCGATGCGGGACACTGAAGCTTTCTTT
TRBV21-1,TRBJ1-1,.,.,CARSTTGGTEAFF,TGTGCCAGAAGTACCACAGGGGGAACTGAAGCTTTCTTT
TRBV4-2,TRBJ1-1,.,TRBD1,CASSPHRGLRTEAFF,TGTGCCAGCAGCCCTCACAGGGGGCTAAGGACTGAAGCTTTCTTT
TRBV6-6,TRBJ1-1,.,TRBD1,CASHQQAGGVYTEAFF,TGTGCCAGCCATCAACAAGCAGGGGGCGTTTACACTGAAGCTTTCTTT
TRBV7-9,TRBJ1-1,.,.,CASSLGHYTEAFF,TGTGCCAGCAGCTTAGGACATTACACTGAAGCTTTCTTT
TRBV5-1,TRBJ2-1,few,.,CASSLGQGSYNEQFF,TGCGCCAGCAGCTTGGGGCAGGGGAGTTACAATGAGCAGTTCTTC
TRBV7-2,TRBJ1-1,.,.,CASSTGHNTEAFF,TGTGCCAGCAGTACTGGACACAACACTGAAGCTTTCTTT
TRBV15,TRBJ1-6,.,.,CATSRGAASNSPLHF,TGTGCCACCAGCAGAGGAGCCGCGTCCAATTCACCCCTCCACTTT
TRBV7-9,TRBJ1-3,.,.,CASSPGSFGNTIYF,TGTGCCAGCAGCCCGGGATCGTTTGGAAACACCATATATTTT
TRBV5-1,TRBJ2-1,once,.,CASSSTPPTRNNEQFF,TGCGCCAGCAGCTCCACTCCGCCTACCAGGAACAATGAGCAGTTCTTC
TRBV4-2,TRBJ1-2,.,.,CASSQDRQEANGYTF,TGTGCCAGCAGCCAAGATAGACAGGAGGCAAATGGCTACACCTTC
TRBV19,TRBJ1-5,.,.,CASSFGQGGQPQHF,TGTGCCAGTAGTTTCGGCCAGGGAGGACAGCCCCAGCATTTT
TRBV18,TRBJ2-3,.,TRBD2,CASSLGGALSDTQYF,TGTGCCAGCTCGCTCGGGGGGGCTTTATCGGATACGCAGTATTTT
TRBV19,TRBJ1-5,.,TRBD1,CASSRPGGSQPQHF,TGTGCCAGTAGTCGGCCAGGGGGGAGTCAGCCCCAGCATTTT